This T cell receptor beta chain came from a study of blood T cell repertoires in COVID-19 (dated by TCRdb to the early 2020s). For the study in its entirety: Collaborator samples came from the United States, Italy and Spain and covered acute and convalescent phases of COVID-19. The repertoires were released in a freely available public database intended as a resource for research on the immune response to SARS-CoV-2. Samples came from the ongoing ImmuneRACE study (first 160 participants) plus 1,254 subjects from 6 global collaborators. Where available, HLA class I and class II types were taken from metadata supplied by the sample provider and were not determined by assay-based typing. Nearly every sample came with metadata listing a de-identified subject ID, COVID-19 status, age in years and sex. The material from the prospective study consisted of cDNA or gDNA derived from T cells, B-cell-depleted T cells, or PBMCs. Subjects who had been exposed to COVID-19, were actively infected with it, or had recovered from it provided the deeply sampled blood TCRbeta repertoires that made up the dataset.

The immunoSEQ Assay, a bias-controlled multiplex PCR, was used to amplify TCRbeta CDR3 regions from genomic DNA. Regarding the original processing steps: Nucleated cell counts per sample were estimated from amplification of reference gene primers within the assay. To quantify the absolute abundance of each unique TCRbeta CDR3 rearrangement, sequence reads were collapsed and filtered. Productive Simpson clonality was computed per sample as the square root of Simpson's diversity index over productive rearrangements. TCRdb holds this immuneACCESS table with in-frame rearrangements only. Some clones are missing; in checked studies, unresolved V genes explain under half, and the rest has no known cause. V, J and clone size are taken as reported in that table, and D and trimming were inferred from the DNA itself. The sample data list roughly 150,000 clones, and roughly 83% of these were observed just once. Of the sample, roughly a tenth falls within the top ten clones.

CDR1 and CDR2, looked up from the germline V gene, are LGHNT and FRNRAP. Including cysteine and phenylalanine, the CDR3 has 14 amino acids. Only the CDR3 DNA is retained, 42 bases long and in frame from the first base. The trim is 6 bases for V and 7 bases for J, with a gap of 15 bases between the germline ends. Note on this clone: What antigen it recognizes has not been identified. The sample holds no much larger clone one base away, and base qualities are not on file.

The collaborating institutions used their own protocols to collect whole blood in K2EDTA tubes. For TCRbeta analysis, collaborators shipped samples as frozen whole blood, isolated PBMCs, or DNA extracted from either of those sample types. General findings and caveats noted by the study authors: How much clinical and demographic metadata was included differed by source and by participant, and the metadata was provided uncurated.

This receptor was obtained from a woman of 80 years or more with active or convalescent COVID-19. The chain links TRBV12-5 with TRBJ1-4; the D segment could be TRBD1, given 6 matching bases. Material: peripheral blood. The DNA sequence follows: TGTGCTAGTGGCTCTCAAGGGGGTATTGAAAAACTGTTTTTT. Protein translation: CASGSQGGIEKLFF.